This T cell receptor (beta chain) was sequenced for a study of shared clonotypes between healthy human individuals. For the study at large: Donor ages ranged 18 to 49 years: a couple of women, a few men. The study, taken as a whole, reports: Several donors had around 5.5% of their naive CD4 clonotypes in common.

V was pared by 0 bases and J by 1 base, with 5 bases of the junction left unmatched. CDR1 is SGHDT and CDR2 is YYEEEE in the germline V gene. This CDR3 has 16 residues. CD45RO-negative CD8 cells positively selected for CCR7 made up the naive population, which excluded terminally differentiated effector memory CD45RA+ cells. Points on this clone: The antigen is unknown.

Using immunoSEQ multiplex PCR, the repertoire was profiled, and TCRdb retains in-frame clones only, with some absent. The top ten clones hold more than 1.5% of a sample with around 2.1 million clones, about 93% of them seen once. The receptor was derived from a young man in good health. Some clones in this sample may be carry-over from other donors' samples. Sequenced material: naive CD8+ T cells from PBMCs. The J gene is TRBJ2-3, the V gene TRBV5-6; TRBD2 matches 7 bases. The CDR3 region is CASSLEAGAGTDTQYF. As DNA, the CDR3 is TGTGCCAGCAGCTTGGAGGCGGGAGCAGGCACAGATACGCAGTATTTT.